The present T cell receptor (beta chain) was sequenced within a study of tumor and adjacent non-tumor tissue in lung cancer. The wider study: The cohort had about 12 adenocarcinoma, a couple of squamous cell and 1 small cell patients.

Study-wide points: Patients with more diverse tumor TCRs had worse survival. Tumor repertoires had a smaller top 100 clone share than normal lung.

A modified ARM-PCR protocol with three rounds of nested PCR amplified TCRbeta. Via MiXCR, TCRdb re-called the multiplex PCR reads, giving one row per CDR3 protein. The sample consists of about 68,000 distinct CDR3 sequences, about three fifths of them appearing once. No cell sorting was done before RNA was extracted from the tissue. CDR1 is MNHEY, CDR2 SMNVEV, per germline (reference sequence). The CDR3 runs to 12 residues. In the case of this clonotype: What it binds is unknown. The junction differs from germline at one of its ends, possibly a read error.

The clonotype comes from a man aged 50-60 years with non-small cell lung cancer. This sequence joins TRBV27 and TRBJ1-2, with 7 bases aligning to TRBD1. The sequenced sample consisted of lung tumor tissue. CDR3 sequence reads: CTSRGDSDGYTF. CDR3 sequence (DNA): TGTACCAGCAGGGGGGACAGCGATGGCTACACCTTC.